This record concerns one T cell receptor beta chain sequence. This clone's antigen is unknown. No much larger clonotype is one base removed from it; base qualities were not supplied. This specimen comes from a study of blood T cell repertoires in COVID-19 (dated by TCRdb to 2019 to 2021). For the study in its entirety: Samples from collaborators originated in the United States, Italy and Spain and spanned both the acute and convalescent phases of COVID-19. The prospective study material was composed of cDNA or gDNA derived from T cells, B-cell-depleted T cells, or PBMCs. Subjects who had been exposed to COVID-19, were actively infected with it, or had recovered from it provided the deeply sampled blood TCRbeta repertoires that made up the dataset. The repertoires were released in a freely available public database meant as a resource for research on the immune response to SARS-CoV-2. Samples came from the ongoing ImmuneRACE study (first 160 participants) plus 1,254 subjects from 6 global collaborators. A de-identified subject ID, COVID-19 status, age in years and sex were almost always included in the sample metadata. Where HLA class I and class II types were available, the types were taken from metadata supplied by the sample provider, not from assay-based typing.

Per the germline V gene, SGHDT is the CDR1 and YYEEEE is the CDR2. The CDR3 contains 15 residues, cysteine and phenylalanine counted. Only the CDR3 region is kept as DNA, spanning 45 bases read in frame from base 1. The germline V and J ends show losses of 0 bases and 4 bases respectively, and no gene match explains 4 bases of the junction. Here is what the overall study found, with its caveats: Clinical and demographic metadata were provided uncurated, with the amount varying by source and participant.

Each collaborating institution followed its own protocols to collect whole blood in K2EDTA tubes. For TCRbeta analysis, collaborator samples were shipped as frozen whole blood, as isolated PBMCs, or as DNA extracted from either sample type. The immunoSEQ Assay, a bias-controlled multiplex PCR, was used to amplify TCRbeta CDR3 regions from genomic DNA. As for the original processing: The number of nucleated cells in each sample was estimated from the amplification of reference gene primers within the assay. Sequence reads were collapsed and filtered to measure the absolute abundance of every unique TCRbeta CDR3 rearrangement. Productive Simpson clonality was computed per sample as the square root of Simpson's diversity index over productive rearrangements. TCRdb's version of the immuneACCESS table is confined to in-frame rearrangements and falls short of the full clone set. An unresolved V gene accounts for under half of the shortfall where checked; the remainder is of unknown origin. Clone size and V and J calls were adopted from that table, with D and trimming inferred from the DNA. Recorded for this sample are 60,000 to 80,000 clones; approximately 88% of them occurred a single time. Together, the top ten hold more than 7% of the sample.

The rearranged chain carries TRBV5-6 and TRBJ2-5, with 9 bases in between that match TRBD1. The sequencing input was peripheral blood. This TCR derives from a man between 45 and 60 years old with active COVID-19. The DNA reads TGTGCCAGCAGCTTGGCCCTGACAGGGGGAGAGACCCAGTACTTC. Its product reads: CASSLALTGGETQYF.